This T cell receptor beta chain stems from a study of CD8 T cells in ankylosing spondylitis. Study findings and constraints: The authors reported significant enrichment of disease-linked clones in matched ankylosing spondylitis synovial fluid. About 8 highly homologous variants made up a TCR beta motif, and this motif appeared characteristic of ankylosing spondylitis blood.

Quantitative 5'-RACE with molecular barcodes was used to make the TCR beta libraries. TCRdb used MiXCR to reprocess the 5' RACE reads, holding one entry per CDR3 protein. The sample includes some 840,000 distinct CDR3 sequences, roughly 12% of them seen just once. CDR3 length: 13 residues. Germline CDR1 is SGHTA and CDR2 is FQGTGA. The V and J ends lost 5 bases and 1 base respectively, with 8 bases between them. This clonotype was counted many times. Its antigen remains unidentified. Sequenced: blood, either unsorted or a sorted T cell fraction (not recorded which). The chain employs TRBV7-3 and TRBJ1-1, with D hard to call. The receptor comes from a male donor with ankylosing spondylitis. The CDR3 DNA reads TGTGCCAGCAGCAGGGCACGGAACACTGAAGCTTTCTTT. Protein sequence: CASSRARNTEAFF.